These 10 T cell receptor beta chains came from one sample sequenced in a study of PD-L1 blockade in urothelial cancer (dated by TCRdb to 2016 to 2017). Libraries came from the immunoSEQ multiplex PCR assay. TCRdb's version of the immuneACCESS table is confined to in-frame rearrangements and falls short of the full clone set. An unresolved V gene accounts for under half of the shortfall where checked; the remainder is of unknown origin. For this sample there are more than 50,000 clones; over 75% appear just once. The ten largest account for about 4.5% of the sample. The sample here was PBMCs, taken around atezolizumab (anti-PD-L1) treatment. The receptors originated from a man between 65 and 85 years old with urothelial cancer.

The chain carries TRBV19 and TRBJ1-2; tentative D call: TRBD1 (6 bases). The CDR3 is made up of 14 amino acids. The ends were cut back, 7 bases at V and 0 bases at J, with 12 bases in the middle. Germline loops: CDR1 LNHDA, CDR2 SQIVND (reference sequence). The CDR3 coding sequence is TGTGCCAGTAAGCGGGACACCACTAACTATGGCTACACCTTC. It yields the protein CASKRDTTNYGYTF.

The sample holds one count of this clone. The chain uses TRBV19 and TRBJ2-7; 7 nucleotides match TRBD1. The ends lost 4 bases at V and 2 bases at J; junction bases unmatched: 8. The CDR3 runs 15 residues. Germline lookup yields CDR1 LNHDA and CDR2 SQIVND (reference sequence). This CDR3 reads CASSNSRGLTYEQYF. CDR3 sequence (DNA): TGTGCCAGTAGTAATTCCAGGGGGTTGACCTACGAGCAGTACTTC.

CDR3 in amino acids: CASSSTDGNNEQFF. The DNA of the CDR3 is TGTGCCAGCAGTTCGACGGACGGGAACAATGAGCAGTTCTTC. The chain joins TRBV27 to TRBJ2-1, with D perhaps matching TRBD2 (5 bases). The germline V gene has CDR1 MNHEY and CDR2 SMNVEV (reference sequence). CDR3 length: 14 amino acids. Trimming took 4 bases from V and 5 from J, leaving 12 bases between them.

This clone occurred once. Other nucleotide sequences in the sample specify the same CDR3. This chain connects TRBV30 to TRBJ1-2; TRBD1 aligns across 7 bases. CDR1 GTSNPN and CDR2 SVGIG come from the germline V gene (reference sequence). The CDR3 sequence is 13 residues long. V shed 0 bases and J 5 bases; nucleotides not matched to a gene: 3. CDR3 residues: CAWSVDRVYGYTF. The DNA for the CDR3 is TGTGCCTGGAGTGTAGACAGGGTTTATGGCTACACCTTC.

This clone has only one observation. The J gene is TRBJ2-5, the V gene TRBV5-4; D unclear. Germline lookup yields CDR1 SGHNT and CDR2 YYREEE (reference sequence). The CDR3 sequence is 14 residues long. With 4 bases removed from V and 0 bases from J, the gap between germline ends came to 10 bases. CDR3 protein: CASSRPGYQETQYF. CDR3 in DNA: TGTGCCAGCAGCCGACCCGGGTACCAAGAGACCCAGTACTTC.

V usage is TRBV11-2 and J usage is TRBJ1-3; D possibly corresponds to TRBD1 (5 bases). V shed 10 bases and J shed 4 bases, with 11 bases lying between them. Germline CDR1 reads SGHAT; CDR2 reads FQNNGV. The length of the CDR3 is 12 residues. The chain's CDR3 is CATRGRGNTIYF. The CDR3 DNA follows: TGTGCCACCCGGGGGAGAGGAAACACCATATATTTT. Using reference TRBV11-2 and TRBJ1-3 for the parts outside the CDR3, the full variable domain is EAGVAQSPRYKIIEKRQSVAFWCNPISGHATLYWYQQILGQGPKLLIQFQNNGVVDDSQLPKDRFSAERLKGVDSTLKIQPAKLEDSAVYLCATRGRGNTIYFGEGSWLTVV.

This chain uses TRBV14 with TRBJ2-3, with D tentatively TRBD1 (5 bases). Trimming removed 5 bases from V and 2 bases from J, with 8 bases in between. The CDR3 is made up of 13 amino acids. The germline gives CDR1 SGHDN, CDR2 FVKESK. The CDR3 reads CASSEQATDTQYF. In DNA form, the CDR3 reads TGTGCCAGCAGCGAACAGGCCACAGATACGCAGTATTTT.

The chain recombines TRBV5-1 with TRBJ1-1; D is uncertain. The V end lost 2 bases, the J end lost 1 base, and 6 bases lay between the germline ends. Germline loops: CDR1 SGHRS, CDR2 YFSETQ. The CDR3 runs to 13 residues. The CDR3 coding sequence is TGCGCCAGCAGCTTTTCTACGAACACTGAAGCTTTCTTT. Protein sequence: CASSFSTNTEAFF.

This chain connects TRBV7-6 to TRBJ1-2, with TRBD1 identical over 8 bases. The CDR3 extends over 16 amino acids. Trimming cost V 4 bases and J 8 bases; bases outside gene matches: 15. The germline gives CDR1 SGHVS, CDR2 FNYEAQ. The CDR3: CASSSRIGQGGSGYTF. CDR3 bases: TGTGCCAGCAGCTCAAGAATCGGACAGGGTGGAAGCGGCTACACCTTC.

This chain connects TRBV6-1 to TRBJ1-3, with 9 bases lining up with TRBD1. This CDR3 spans 18 amino acids. After removal of 3 bases from V and 0 bases from J, the junction contained 9 bases not matched to a gene. Germline loops: CDR1 MNHNS, CDR2 SASEGT. The CDR3 protein is CASSEEGTGPSSGNTIYF. The CDR3 nucleotides are TGTGCCAGCAGTGAGGAGGGGACAGGGCCGTCCTCTGGAAACACCATATATTTT.